This T cell receptor beta chain was captured in a study of Ad26.COV2.S vaccination and SARS-CoV-2 variants. On the study more broadly: By the intramuscular route, Ad26.COV2.S was given once, or twice 56 days apart. Findings of the study overall: CD8+ and CD4+ T cells specific for spike reportedly responded with substantial breadth after vaccination. Spike-specific TCR breadth was greater in vaccine than placebo recipients.

The germline V and J ends were trimmed by 4 bases and 1 base, with 13 bases remaining between them. In germline, CDR1 is SQVTM, CDR2 ANQGSEA. The CDR3 spans 14 residues. Treatment here: around 19 received Ad26.COV2.S at low or high dose, single or two shots; about 5 received placebo; per-sample allocation not given. Samples were taken on day 63 after the first vaccine or placebo injection. Points on this clone: Its antigen is still unknown.

Measured with immunoSEQ multiplex PCR; TCRdb has only the in-frame clones, and not every one. The sample holds around 450,000 clones, approximately 89% seen once. Specimen: peripheral blood, collected in a trial of Ad26.COV2.S vaccine versus placebo. V gene TRBV29-1 combines with J gene TRBJ1-1, with unresolved D. The sequence was collected from a person aged 18-60 years who received the Ad26.COV2.S COVID-19 vaccine or a placebo. The CDR3, as DNA: TGCAGCGTTGGCCGACGGATAACGAACACTGAAGCTTTCTTT. This translates into CSVGRRITNTEAFF.